This T cell receptor (beta chain) originates from a study of T-cell memory formation after mild COVID-19. The study, taken as a whole, reports: Memory cells collected pre-infection included some clones that later responded, suggesting cross-reactive memory joined. The CD4+ clones that contracted clustered mainly within CM and EM, and the CD8+ clones concentrated in EMRA.

Each CDR3 protein gets one entry after TCRdb re-called the 5' RACE reads with MiXCR. The table records 130,000 to 150,000 distinct CDR3 sequences, approximately 5.7% of them present only once. In its sample, this clonotype was seen many times. The antigen is not known. With V trimmed by 2 bases and J by 8 bases, 6 bases remained unmatched. The CDR3 contains 15 residues. CDR1 MNHEY and CDR2 SVGEGT come from the germline V gene. The sample was PBMCs or a T cell subset sorted from them (not recorded which). The chain has TRBV6-2 or TRBV6-3 and TRBJ2-1; TRBD1 matches 10 bases. The sequence was obtained from an adult woman who had mild COVID-19 (a few samples of this study predate the infection). Cell type and time point are not known. The CDR3 here is CASSYGRQGAYEQFF. CDR3 nucleotides: TGTGCCAGCAGTTACGGGAGACAGGGGGCATATGAGCAGTTCTTC.